This is a list of T cell receptor beta chains from one sample in a study of STAT5B mutations in CD4+ large granular lymphocyte leukemia. Generated by immunoSEQ multiplex PCR, the TCRdb table keeps only in-frame clones and is missing some. The table lists over 30,000 clones, approximately 82% of them singletons, with approximately 6.4% in the top ten. Sequencing used CD4+ T cells from blood buffy coats. These receptors all come from a human donor in good health. The CDR3 runs from the conserved cysteine through the conserved F or W. Fields, in order: D gene, V gene, clone size, J gene, CDR3 DNA, CDR3 protein. A D gene is named only where the DNA matches it firmly. Clone size, where shown, is once, few, many, or a class for clones that have expanded.

d_call: TRBD1; v_call: TRBV7-2; clone_size: once; j_call: TRBJ2-7; cdr3_nt: TGTGCCAGCAGCCGTAGGTTTGACAGGGGAGGACGCGAGCAGTACTTC; cdr3_aa: CASSRRFDRGGREQYF
d_call: -; v_call: TRBV5-4; clone_size: few; j_call: TRBJ1-1; cdr3_nt: TGTGCCAGCAGCTTGTCTTTGGGTGTACACACTGAAGCTTTCTTT; cdr3_aa: CASSLSLGVHTEAFF
d_call: -; v_call: TRBV7-3; clone_size: -; j_call: TRBJ1-1; cdr3_nt: TGTGCCAGCAGCGCAGGATCGGGAAACACTGAAGCTTTCTTT; cdr3_aa: CASSAGSGNTEAFF
d_call: TRBD1; v_call: TRBV18; clone_size: -; j_call: TRBJ1-4; cdr3_nt: TGTGCCAGCTCACCCAGACAGGGGGGGAATGAAAAACTGTTTTTT; cdr3_aa: CASSPRQGGNEKLFF
d_call: -; v_call: TRBV29-1; clone_size: -; j_call: TRBJ2-3; cdr3_nt: TGCAGCGTTGAAGGTCTAGCTGGCTCCAAACGCACAGATACGCAGTATTTT; cdr3_aa: CSVEGLAGSKRTDTQYF
d_call: -; v_call: TRBV11-3; clone_size: -; j_call: TRBJ1-6; cdr3_nt: TGTGCCAGCAGCCAAGGGGGGGCGTACTATAATTCACCCCTCCACTTT; cdr3_aa: CASSQGGAYYNSPLHF
d_call: TRBD1; v_call: TRBV7-8; clone_size: -; j_call: TRBJ1-3; cdr3_nt: TGTGCCAGCAGCGGGACAGGGGCTGGAAACACCATATATTTT; cdr3_aa: CASSGTGAGNTIYF
d_call: TRBD1; v_call: TRBV18; clone_size: -; j_call: TRBJ1-3; cdr3_nt: TGTGCCAGCTCACCTATCGGGACAGGGGGGAACTCTGGAAACACCATATATTTT; cdr3_aa: CASSPIGTGGNSGNTIYF
d_call: TRBD1; v_call: TRBV23-1; clone_size: -; j_call: TRBJ1-1; cdr3_nt: TGCGCCAGCAGTCAAGACAGGGACACTGAAGCTTTCTTT; cdr3_aa: CASSQDRDTEAFF
d_call: -; v_call: TRBV2; clone_size: -; j_call: TRBJ1-5; cdr3_nt: TGTGCCAGCAGGGGGGGGCTTCGGGGCGGAGAGGGGGGCAATCAGCCCCAGCATTTT; cdr3_aa: CASRGGLRGGEGGNQPQHF
d_call: TRBD1; v_call: TRBV7-2; clone_size: -; j_call: TRBJ2-3; cdr3_nt: TGTGCCAGCAGCTGGACAGGGGGCAAGGGCGTGGATACGCAGTATTTT; cdr3_aa: CASSWTGGKGVDTQYF
d_call: -; v_call: TRBV11-3; clone_size: -; j_call: TRBJ2-7; cdr3_nt: TGTGCCAGCAGCTACCTCGACTCCTCCTACGAGCAGTACTTC; cdr3_aa: CASSYLDSSYEQYF
d_call: TRBD2; v_call: TRBV6-1; clone_size: once; j_call: TRBJ2-7; cdr3_nt: TGTGCCAGCAGTGAAACGGGGGGGGGTAAGGAGTACGAGCAGTACTTC; cdr3_aa: CASSETGGGKEYEQYF
d_call: TRBD1; v_call: TRBV7-3; clone_size: -; j_call: TRBJ2-5; cdr3_nt: TGTGCCAGCAGCTTAACGGCGGGGACAGGGGACCAAGAGACCCAGTACTTC; cdr3_aa: CASSLTAGTGDQETQYF
d_call: -; v_call: TRBV27; clone_size: -; j_call: TRBJ1-2; cdr3_nt: TGTGCCAGCAGAGGCCGGGTGTCGGAGGGCTACACCTTC; cdr3_aa: CASRGRVSEGYTF
d_call: -; v_call: TRBV5-4; clone_size: once; j_call: TRBJ1-2; cdr3_nt: TGTGCCAGCAGCTTGGCTGGCAGGGACCTGGGTGGCTACACCTTC; cdr3_aa: CASSLAGRDLGGYTF
d_call: -; v_call: TRBV18; clone_size: -; j_call: TRBJ2-7; cdr3_nt: TGTGCCAGCTCACTAAGAACAGGGAGCTCCTACGAGCAGTACTTC; cdr3_aa: CASSLRTGSSYEQYF
d_call: -; v_call: TRBV19; clone_size: -; j_call: TRBJ1-2; cdr3_nt: TGTGCCAGTAGGAACAGGGCAAACTATGGCTACACCTTC; cdr3_aa: CASRNRANYGYTF
d_call: TRBD1; v_call: TRBV18; clone_size: -; j_call: TRBJ1-4; cdr3_nt: TGTGCCAGCTCACCACTTGTGTCAGGGGGAGAAAAACTGTTTTTT; cdr3_aa: CASSPLVSGGEKLFF
d_call: -; v_call: TRBV5-6; clone_size: -; j_call: TRBJ1-4; cdr3_nt: TGTGCCAGCGCACGGACACCTCGGAGCGAAAAACTGTTTTTT; cdr3_aa: CASARTPRSEKLFF
d_call: -; v_call: TRBV19; clone_size: -; j_call: TRBJ1-1; cdr3_nt: TGTGCCAGTAGTATTATTTGGGGGAAGAACACTGAAGCTTTCTTT; cdr3_aa: CASSIIWGKNTEAFF
d_call: -; v_call: TRBV2; clone_size: -; j_call: TRBJ1-1; cdr3_nt: TGTGCCAGCAGACCGGACAGAATGAACACTGAAGCTTTCTTT; cdr3_aa: CASRPDRMNTEAFF
d_call: TRBD1; v_call: TRBV7-9; clone_size: -; j_call: TRBJ1-1; cdr3_nt: TGTGCCAGCAGCCGACAGGGGAGCATGAACACTGAAGCTTTCTTT; cdr3_aa: CASSRQGSMNTEAFF
d_call: -; v_call: TRBV7-2; clone_size: -; j_call: TRBJ2-7; cdr3_nt: TGTGCCAGCTACTCGAGAGGGTTTGACGAGCAGTACTTC; cdr3_aa: CASYSRGFDEQYF
d_call: -; v_call: TRBV7-6; clone_size: few; j_call: TRBJ2-7; cdr3_nt: TGTGCCAGCAGCTTTGGGAAAGCCTACGAGCAGTACTTC; cdr3_aa: CASSFGKAYEQYF
d_call: -; v_call: TRBV9; clone_size: few; j_call: TRBJ1-5; cdr3_nt: TGTGCCAGCAGCGTACTGGGGTATAGCAATCAGCCCCAGCATTTT; cdr3_aa: CASSVLGYSNQPQHF
d_call: TRBD1; v_call: TRBV20-1; clone_size: -; j_call: TRBJ1-2; cdr3_nt: TGCAGTGCAACGACAGGGCATGGCTACACCTTC; cdr3_aa: CSATTGHGYTF
d_call: -; v_call: TRBV13; clone_size: -; j_call: TRBJ1-6; cdr3_nt: TGTGCCAGCAGCCCTAGGCGATTAGGGTCCTATAATTCACCCCTCCACTTT; cdr3_aa: CASSPRRLGSYNSPLHF
d_call: TRBD2; v_call: TRBV5-4; clone_size: -; j_call: TRBJ2-5; cdr3_nt: TGTGCCAGCAGTAGGACTAGCGGGAGGGCGGGGGAGACCCAGTACTTC; cdr3_aa: CASSRTSGRAGETQYF
d_call: -; v_call: TRBV29-1; clone_size: -; j_call: TRBJ1-6; cdr3_nt: TGCAGCGTTGCCCAGGGAGCCTCTTCACCCCTCCACTTT; cdr3_aa: CSVAQGASSPLHF
d_call: -; v_call: TRBV5-4; clone_size: few; j_call: TRBJ1-2; cdr3_nt: TGTGCCAGCAGCTTTGAACAGGGCAACTATGGCTACACCTTC; cdr3_aa: CASSFEQGNYGYTF
d_call: TRBD1; v_call: TRBV19; clone_size: -; j_call: TRBJ2-1; cdr3_nt: TGTGCCAGTAGTCACTCCCAACAGGGGATGGGATACAATGAGCAGTTCTTC; cdr3_aa: CASSHSQQGMGYNEQFF
d_call: TRBD2; v_call: TRBV14; clone_size: few; j_call: TRBJ2-7; cdr3_nt: TGTGCCAGCAGCCCTTTACCCGGGGAGGGCCTTTCCTACGAGCAGTACTTC; cdr3_aa: CASSPLPGEGLSYEQYF
d_call: -; v_call: TRBV6-6; clone_size: -; j_call: TRBJ2-5; cdr3_nt: TGTGCCAGCAGTTACACGAGTGGAGAGACCCAGTACTTC; cdr3_aa: CASSYTSGETQYF
d_call: TRBD2; v_call: TRBV5-4; clone_size: -; j_call: TRBJ2-3; cdr3_nt: TGTGCCAGCAGCTTGTTTTATGGCGGACTAGCATCTGATACGCAGTATTTT; cdr3_aa: CASSLFYGGLASDTQYF
d_call: -; v_call: TRBV10-3; clone_size: once; j_call: TRBJ2-3; cdr3_nt: TGTGCCATCAGTCCCGGTTGGAGCGGGCAAGATACGCAGTATTTT; cdr3_aa: CAISPGWSGQDTQYF
d_call: TRBD1; v_call: TRBV14; clone_size: few; j_call: TRBJ2-2; cdr3_nt: TGTGCCAGCAGCCGGGACAGGGGGCGGACCGGGGAGCTGTTTTTT; cdr3_aa: CASSRDRGRTGELFF
d_call: TRBD2; v_call: TRBV11-3; clone_size: -; j_call: TRBJ2-7; cdr3_nt: TGTGCCAGCAGCTCCACTAGCGGGGGAGGCTACGAGCAGTACTTC; cdr3_aa: CASSSTSGGGYEQYF
d_call: TRBD2; v_call: TRBV9; clone_size: -; j_call: TRBJ2-5; cdr3_nt: TGTGCCAGCAACACCCCCCCGGGGGGGCGGCTGGAGACCCAGTACTTC; cdr3_aa: CASNTPPGGRLETQYF
d_call: -; v_call: TRBV5-1; clone_size: -; j_call: TRBJ1-4; cdr3_nt: TGCGCCAGCAGCTTGGCCCCTCATGAAAAACTGTTTTTT; cdr3_aa: CASSLAPHEKLFF
d_call: -; v_call: TRBV27; clone_size: -; j_call: TRBJ2-5; cdr3_nt: TGTGCCAGCAGTTTATCGTATGGGGGCGGCAGGAACCAAGAGACCCAGTACTTC; cdr3_aa: CASSLSYGGGRNQETQYF
d_call: TRBD1; v_call: TRBV25-1; clone_size: -; j_call: TRBJ2-5; cdr3_nt: TGTGCCAGCAGTGAAGGGGCAGGGGGCGTCGAGACCCAGTACTTC; cdr3_aa: CASSEGAGGVETQYF
d_call: TRBD1; v_call: TRBV10-3; clone_size: -; j_call: TRBJ2-7; cdr3_nt: TGTGCCATCAGTGAATCAACCGGGACAGGGTACTACGAGCAGTACTTC; cdr3_aa: CAISESTGTGYYEQYF
d_call: -; v_call: TRBV6-5; clone_size: -; j_call: TRBJ1-1; cdr3_nt: TGTGCCAGCAGGATGACAGCGAACACTGAAGCTTTCTTT; cdr3_aa: CASRMTANTEAFF
d_call: TRBD1; v_call: TRBV5-1; clone_size: few; j_call: TRBJ1-1; cdr3_nt: TGCGCCAGCAGCTCTACTGACAGGGGGGCCACTGAAGCTTTCTTT; cdr3_aa: CASSSTDRGATEAFF
d_call: -; v_call: TRBV21-1; clone_size: -; j_call: TRBJ2-7; cdr3_nt: TGTGCCAGCACCAAAAGGTGGGGACTAGATTCCTACGAGCAGTACTTC; cdr3_aa: CASTKRWGLDSYEQYF